This T cell receptor (beta chain) was observed in a study of blood T cell repertoires in COVID-19. This clone came up once. TCRdb's table, derived via immunoSEQ multiplex PCR, lists solely in-frame clones and lacks some. The data hold 250,000 to 400,000 clones, with approximately 88% observed a single time. The origin of this receptor is a woman in her thirties with COVID-19, enrolled during active disease. Sequencing was done on a sample of peripheral blood.

The CDR3, as DNA: TGTGCTAGTGGTTGGAAGGGACTAGCGGGGGGCCACCGGGAGCTGTTTTTT. The encoded protein is CASGWKGLAGGHRELFF. V is TRBV12-5 and J is TRBJ2-2; TRBD2 matches 15 bases. The CDR3 spans 17 residues. Germline trimming cut 4 bases from V and 9 bases from J; bases unmatched to any gene: 9. Germline V gene lookup returns CDR1 LGHNT and CDR2 FRNRAP.